This T cell receptor (beta chain) was found in a study of blood T cell repertoires in COVID-19. Clones were read by immunoSEQ multiplex PCR, and TCRdb kept only the in-frame ones, dropping some. Here the sample spans some 250,000 clones, about 85% being singletons. The sequence derives from a woman aged 80 or older with acute or convalescent COVID-19. Sequencing was performed on peripheral blood.

The CDR3 reads CASSLTGTGGGNTIYF. In nucleotides, the CDR3 is TGTGCCAGCAGTTTAACCGGGACAGGCGGCGGAAACACCATATATTTT. The chain recombines TRBV6-5 with TRBJ1-3, with 8 bases matching TRBD1. This CDR3 region has 16 residues. The ends lost 4 bases at V and 4 bases at J; junction bases unmatched: 9. Germline CDR1 MNHEY, CDR2 SVGAGI.